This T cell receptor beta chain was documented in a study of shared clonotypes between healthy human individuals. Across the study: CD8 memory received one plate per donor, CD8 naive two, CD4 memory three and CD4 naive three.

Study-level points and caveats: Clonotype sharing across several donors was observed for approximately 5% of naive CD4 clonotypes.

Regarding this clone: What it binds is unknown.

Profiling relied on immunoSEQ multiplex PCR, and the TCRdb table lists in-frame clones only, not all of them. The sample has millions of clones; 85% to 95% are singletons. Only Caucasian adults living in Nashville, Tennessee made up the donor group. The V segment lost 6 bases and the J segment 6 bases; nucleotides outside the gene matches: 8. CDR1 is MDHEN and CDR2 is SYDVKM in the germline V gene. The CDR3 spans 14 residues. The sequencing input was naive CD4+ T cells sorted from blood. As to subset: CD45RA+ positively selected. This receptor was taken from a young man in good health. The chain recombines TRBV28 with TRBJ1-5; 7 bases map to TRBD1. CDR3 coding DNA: TGTGCCAGCAGGGTGGGACAGATCTCTCAGCCCCAGCATTTT. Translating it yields CASRVGQISQPQHF.